A single sample gave rise to the 3 T cell receptor beta chains below, sequenced in a study of regulatory T cells in long-lasting Graves disease. Time point noted: persistent/refractory GD, antithyroid drugs over 5 years with positive TRAb. PBMCs were the source of the RNA used for TCR sequencing. Arm-PCR of CDR3 regions and iRepertoire HTBI primers were the basis on which TCR beta libraries were built. In TCRdb, the multiplex PCR reads were re-called with MiXCR into one record per CDR3 protein. The sample includes roughly 500,000 distinct CDR3 sequences, about 20% seen only once; the top ten take 7.8%. This sample comprised peripheral blood mononuclear cells (PBMCs), obtained when the disease was refractory, from a patient treated with antithyroid drugs. The receptors shown here come from a female donor with Graves disease.

This clonotype was counted ten times or more. V usage is TRBV6-1 and J usage is TRBJ1-1; D gene uncertain. CDR3 length: 13 residues. Trimming took 2 bases from V and 1 from J, leaving 5 bases between them. Looked up from germline, CDR1 is MNHNS and CDR2 is SASEGT. The CDR3 is CASSEPGNTEAFF. CDR3 in DNA: TGTGCCAGCAGTGAACCAGGGAACACTGAAGCTTTCTTT.

This clonotype turned up a few times. The gene calls are TRBV20-1 and TRBJ1-5; weak D call: TRBD1 (6 bases). Looked up from germline, CDR1 is DFQATT and CDR2 is SNEGSKA (reference sequence). Trimming stripped 3 bases from V and 4 bases from J, with 13 bases between. The length of the CDR3 is 14 residues. CDR3 in amino acids: CSASRGYGNQPQHF. The CDR3 DNA is TGCAGTGCTAGTAGGGGGTATGGGAATCAGCCCCAGCATTTT.

In its sample, this clonotype was seen many times. The rearrangement uses TRBV28 and TRBJ1-4, with TRBD1 as a possible D gene (5 bases). The CDR3 loop spans 15 amino acids. Trimming removed 5 bases from V and 3 bases from J, with 13 bases in between. Germline V lookup: CDR1 MDHEN, CDR2 SYDVKM. The CDR3 here is CASSDPGLPNEKLFF. For the CDR3, the DNA is TGTGCCAGCAGTGACCCGGGACTGCCTAATGAAAAACTGTTTTTT.